This T cell receptor (beta chain) was retrieved from a study of T cells after yellow fever vaccination. This clonotype was recorded many times. The antigen remains undetermined. Findings and caveats of the study: Re-detected after boosting: most primary clones, more than 95% of CD4 and 88% of CD8.

Conversion of TCR transcripts into cDNA relied on 5'RACE template switching, which added a universal primer site and UMIs. From the 5' RACE reads, TCRdb called clonotypes with MiXCR, one entry per CDR3 protein. Here the sample spans roughly 170,000 distinct CDR3 sequences, approximately 6.2% being singletons. V dropped 5 bases and J dropped 4; count of bases not matched to a gene: 1. Germline V gene data show CDR1 as SGHRS and CDR2 as YFSETQ. This CDR3 spans 12 amino acids. The V and J genes are TRBV5-1 and TRBJ2-3; TRBD1 matches 7 bases. This TCR was sampled from a man aged 18 to 30 who received the YFV17D yellow fever vaccine. The source was CD4+ T cells sorted from PBMCs, collected on the day of the first yellow fever vaccination. CDR3 loop: CASSTGADTQYF. CDR3 bases: TGCGCCAGCAGTACAGGGGCAGATACGCAGTATTTT. The entire variable domain, with the rest obtained from reference TRBV5-1 and TRBJ2-3, is as follows: KAGVTQTPRYLIKTRGQQVTLSCSPISGHRSVSWYQQTPGQGLQFLFEYFSETQRNKGNFPGRFSGRQFSNSRSEMNVSTLELGDSALYLCASSTGADTQYFGPGTRLTVL.